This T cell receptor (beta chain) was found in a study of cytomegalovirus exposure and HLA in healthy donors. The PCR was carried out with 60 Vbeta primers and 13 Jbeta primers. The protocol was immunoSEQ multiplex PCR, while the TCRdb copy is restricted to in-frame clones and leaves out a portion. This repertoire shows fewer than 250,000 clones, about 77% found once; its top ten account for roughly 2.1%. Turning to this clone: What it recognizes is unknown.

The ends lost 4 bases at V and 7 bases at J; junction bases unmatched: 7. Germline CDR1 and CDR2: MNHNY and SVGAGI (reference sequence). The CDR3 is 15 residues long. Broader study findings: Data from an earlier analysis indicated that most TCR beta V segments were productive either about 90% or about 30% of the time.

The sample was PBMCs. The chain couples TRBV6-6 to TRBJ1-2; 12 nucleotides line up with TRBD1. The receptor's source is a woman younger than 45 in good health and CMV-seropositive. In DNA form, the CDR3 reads TGTGCCAGCAGTTCCGCCGGGACAGGGGGCTGTGGCTACACCTTC. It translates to CASSSAGTGGCGYTF.